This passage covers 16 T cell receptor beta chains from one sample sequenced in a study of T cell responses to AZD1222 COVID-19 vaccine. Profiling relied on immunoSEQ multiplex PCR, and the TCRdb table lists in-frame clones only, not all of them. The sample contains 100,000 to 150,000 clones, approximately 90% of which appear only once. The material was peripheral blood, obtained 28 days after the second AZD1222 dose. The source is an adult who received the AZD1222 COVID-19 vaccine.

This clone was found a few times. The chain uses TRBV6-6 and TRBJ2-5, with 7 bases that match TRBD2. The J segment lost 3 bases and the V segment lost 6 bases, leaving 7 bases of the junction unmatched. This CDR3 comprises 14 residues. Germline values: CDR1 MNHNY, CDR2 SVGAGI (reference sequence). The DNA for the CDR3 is TGTGCCAGCAGGATCAAGGCGGGAGAAGAGACCCAGTACTTC. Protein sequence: CASRIKAGEETQYF.

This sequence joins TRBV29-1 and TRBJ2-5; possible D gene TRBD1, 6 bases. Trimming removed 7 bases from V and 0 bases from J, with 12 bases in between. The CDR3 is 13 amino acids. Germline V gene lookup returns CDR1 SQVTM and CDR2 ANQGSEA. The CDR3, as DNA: TGCAGCGCATTAGGGGGTAACCAAGAGACCCAGTACTTC. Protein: CSALGGNQETQYF.

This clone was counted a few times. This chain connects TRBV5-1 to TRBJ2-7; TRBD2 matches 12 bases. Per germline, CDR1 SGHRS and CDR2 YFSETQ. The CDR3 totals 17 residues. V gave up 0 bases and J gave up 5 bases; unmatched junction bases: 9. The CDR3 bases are TGCGCCAGCAGCTTGGACGCTAGCGGGAGGGCCTTCAACGAGCAGTACTTC. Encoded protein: CASSLDASGRAFNEQYF.

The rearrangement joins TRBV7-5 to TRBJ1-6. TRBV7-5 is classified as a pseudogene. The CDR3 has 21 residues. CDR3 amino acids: CARSCVTVIGTESLNNSPLHF. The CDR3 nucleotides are TGTGCCAGAAGCTGTGTTACCGTTATCGGGACGGAATCTTTAAATAATTCACCCCTCCACTTT.

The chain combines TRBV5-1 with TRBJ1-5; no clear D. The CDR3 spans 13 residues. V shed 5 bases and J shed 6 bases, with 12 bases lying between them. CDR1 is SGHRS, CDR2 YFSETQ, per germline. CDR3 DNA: TGCGCCAGCAGTGAGTTCGGCGGTCAGCCCCAGCATTTT. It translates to CASSEFGGQPQHF.

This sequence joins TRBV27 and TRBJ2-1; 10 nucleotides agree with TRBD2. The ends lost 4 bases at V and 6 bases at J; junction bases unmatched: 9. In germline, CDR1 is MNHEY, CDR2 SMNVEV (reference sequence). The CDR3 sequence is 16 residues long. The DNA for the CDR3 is TGTGCCAGCAGTTCAGCAAGCGGGAGGGCCCTCAATGAGCAGTTCTTC. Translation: CASSSASGRALNEQFF.

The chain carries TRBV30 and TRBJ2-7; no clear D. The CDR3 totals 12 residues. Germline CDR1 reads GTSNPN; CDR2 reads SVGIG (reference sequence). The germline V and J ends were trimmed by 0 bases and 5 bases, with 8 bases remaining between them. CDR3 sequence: CAWSVGSDEQYF. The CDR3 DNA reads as TGTGCCTGGAGTGTAGGGTCAGACGAGCAGTACTTC.

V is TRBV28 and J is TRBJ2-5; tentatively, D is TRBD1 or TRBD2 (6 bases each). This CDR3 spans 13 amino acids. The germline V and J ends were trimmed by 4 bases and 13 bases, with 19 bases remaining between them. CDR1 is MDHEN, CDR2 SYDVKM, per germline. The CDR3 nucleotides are TGTGCCAGCAGTTACCCGGGGGCAGGCGCATGGTACTTC. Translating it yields CASSYPGAGAWYF.

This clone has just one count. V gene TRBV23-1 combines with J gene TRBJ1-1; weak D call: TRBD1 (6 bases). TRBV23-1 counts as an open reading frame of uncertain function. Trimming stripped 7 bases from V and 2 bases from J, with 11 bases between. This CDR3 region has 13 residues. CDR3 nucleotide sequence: TGCGCCAGCAAAACGGGACATAACACTGAAGCTTTCTTT. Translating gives CASKTGHNTEAFF.

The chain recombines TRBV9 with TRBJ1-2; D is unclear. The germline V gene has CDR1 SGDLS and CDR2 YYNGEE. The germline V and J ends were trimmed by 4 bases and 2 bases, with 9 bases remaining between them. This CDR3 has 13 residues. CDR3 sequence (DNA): TGTGCCAGCAGCCCGCGGTTCAACTATGGCTACACCTTC. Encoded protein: CASSPRFNYGYTF.

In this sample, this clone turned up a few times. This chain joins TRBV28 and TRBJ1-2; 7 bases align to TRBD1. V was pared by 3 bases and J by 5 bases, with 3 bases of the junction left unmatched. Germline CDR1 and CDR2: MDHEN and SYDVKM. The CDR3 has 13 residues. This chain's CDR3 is CASSFGQVYGYTF. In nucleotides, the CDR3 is TGTGCCAGCAGTTTTGGACAGGTTTATGGCTACACCTTC.

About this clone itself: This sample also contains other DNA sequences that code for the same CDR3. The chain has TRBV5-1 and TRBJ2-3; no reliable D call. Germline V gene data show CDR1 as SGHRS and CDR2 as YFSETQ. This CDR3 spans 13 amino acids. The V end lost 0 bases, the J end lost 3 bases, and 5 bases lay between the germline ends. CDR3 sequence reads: CASSLEGTDTQYF. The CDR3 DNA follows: TGCGCCAGCAGCTTGGAGGGTACAGATACGCAGTATTTT. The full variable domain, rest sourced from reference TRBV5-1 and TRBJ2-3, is KAGVTQTPRYLIKTRGQQVTLSCSPISGHRSVSWYQQTPGQGLQFLFEYFSETQRNKGNFPGRFSGRQFSNSRSEMNVSTLELGDSALYLCASSLEGTDTQYFGPGTRLTVL.

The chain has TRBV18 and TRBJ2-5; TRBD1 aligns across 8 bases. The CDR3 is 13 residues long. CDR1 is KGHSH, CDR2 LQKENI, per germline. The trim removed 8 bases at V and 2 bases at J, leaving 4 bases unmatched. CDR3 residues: CASANRGQETQYF. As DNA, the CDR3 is TGTGCCAGCGCCAACAGGGGGCAAGAGACCCAGTACTTC.

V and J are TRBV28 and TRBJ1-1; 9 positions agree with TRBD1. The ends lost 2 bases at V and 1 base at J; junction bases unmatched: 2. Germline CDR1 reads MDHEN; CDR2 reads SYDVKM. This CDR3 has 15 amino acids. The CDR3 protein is CASSLRTGANTEAFF. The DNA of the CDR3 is TGTGCCAGCAGTTTAAGGACAGGGGCGAACACTGAAGCTTTCTTT.

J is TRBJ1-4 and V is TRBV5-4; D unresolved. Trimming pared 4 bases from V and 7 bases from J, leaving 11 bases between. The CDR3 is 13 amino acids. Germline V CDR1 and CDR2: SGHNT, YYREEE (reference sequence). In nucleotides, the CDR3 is TGTGCCAGCAGCACGTTTGGTGGTGAAAAACTGTTTTTT. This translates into CASSTFGGEKLFF. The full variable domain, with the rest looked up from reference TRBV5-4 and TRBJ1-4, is ETGVTQSPTHLIKTRGQQVTLRCSSQSGHNTVSWYQQALGQGPQFIFQYYREEENGRGNFPPRFSGLQFPNYSSELNVNALELDDSALYLCASSTFGGEKLFFGSGTQLSVL.

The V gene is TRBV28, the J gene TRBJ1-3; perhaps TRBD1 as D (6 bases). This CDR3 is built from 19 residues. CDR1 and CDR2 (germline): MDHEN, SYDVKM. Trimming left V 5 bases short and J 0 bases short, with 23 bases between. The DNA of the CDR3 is TGTGCCAGCAGTACCATCCACCAGACAGGAACGAGCTCTGGAAACACCATATATTTT. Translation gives CASSTIHQTGTSSGNTIYF.